This entry describes one T cell receptor (beta chain). Study processing details: How many nucleated cells were present was estimated from reference gene primer amplification. TCRdb's table, derived via immunoSEQ multiplex PCR, lists solely in-frame clones and lacks some. V, J and clone size reflect that table, while D and trimming were determined from the DNA. The table shows roughly 120,000 clones, with 75% to 90% occurring only once. Trimming removed 4 bases from V and 5 bases from J; junction bases left unmatched: 7. CDR3 size: 14 residues. Germline V gene data show CDR1 as MNHEY and CDR2 as SMNVEV (reference sequence). The sample originates from a study of blood T cell repertoires in COVID-19. Study summary: Some COVID-19 samples were acute and others convalescent; all came from the United States, Italy and Spain. The analysed material was cDNA or gDNA that came from T cells, B-cell-depleted T cells, or PBMCs.

The sample taken for sequencing was peripheral blood. This sequence joins TRBV27 and TRBJ1-1; TRBD1 agrees at 7 bases. The receptor comes from a human donor in a cohort sampled during active COVID-19. The CDR3 region is CASSSPDRETEAFF. DNA of the CDR3: TGTGCCAGCAGTTCGCCCGACAGGGAGACTGAAGCTTTCTTT.